A selection of T cell receptor beta chains follows, all from one sample in a study of shared clonotypes between healthy human individuals. Repertoires were generated with immunoSEQ multiplex PCR, while TCRdb's copy carries only in-frame clones and drops some. The sample lists roughly 2.1 million clones; 93% were seen once. Sequencing used naive CD8+ T cells from PBMCs. The source is a man younger than 30 in good health. Some clones in this sample may be carry-over from other donors' samples. Both conserved end residues are part of each CDR3. Fields, in order: V gene, D gene, clone size, J gene, CDR3 protein, CDR3 DNA. The D gene is left open where the match is weak. Not all rows give a size; the values are once, few, many and, for expanded clones, a class.

V gene: TRBV5-6; D gene: .; clone size: once; J gene: TRBJ1-4; CDR3 protein: CASSLAGSFSTNEKLFF; CDR3 DNA: TGTGCCAGCAGCTTGGCGGGGTCCTTCTCAACTAATGAAAAACTGTTTTTT
V gene: TRBV7-3; D gene: TRBD2; clone size: .; J gene: TRBJ2-1; CDR3 protein: CASSLTPGGSGRAGEQFF; CDR3 DNA: TGTGCCAGCAGCTTAACCCCTGGGGGTAGCGGGAGGGCTGGTGAGCAGTTCTTC
V gene: TRBV19; D gene: .; clone size: .; J gene: TRBJ1-1; CDR3 protein: CASSNDTEAFF; CDR3 DNA: TGTGCCAGTAGTAACGACACTGAAGCTTTCTTT
V gene: TRBV28; D gene: .; clone size: .; J gene: TRBJ2-2; CDR3 protein: CASSVGTGTGELFF; CDR3 DNA: TGTGCCAGCAGTGTAGGGACGGGAACCGGGGAGCTGTTTTTT
V gene: TRBV10-1; D gene: TRBD2; clone size: .; J gene: TRBJ2-1; CDR3 protein: CASGLAGDNEQFF; CDR3 DNA: TGCGCCAGTGGACTAGCGGGAGACAATGAGCAGTTCTTC
V gene: TRBV6-1; D gene: .; clone size: .; J gene: TRBJ2-7; CDR3 protein: CASTKGLVSYEQYF; CDR3 DNA: TGTGCCAGCACCAAAGGATTAGTCTCCTACGAGCAGTACTTC
V gene: TRBV11-2; D gene: .; clone size: .; J gene: TRBJ2-1; CDR3 protein: CASSTTMQGNEQFF; CDR3 DNA: TGTGCCAGCAGCACGACCATGCAGGGGAATGAGCAGTTCTTC
V gene: TRBV19; D gene: .; clone size: .; J gene: TRBJ1-1; CDR3 protein: CASSPLKLNTEAFF; CDR3 DNA: TGTGCCAGTAGTCCCCTAAAACTGAACACTGAAGCTTTCTTT
V gene: TRBV7-6; D gene: TRBD2; clone size: .; J gene: TRBJ2-2; CDR3 protein: CASSRGLAGYTGELFF; CDR3 DNA: TGTGCCAGCAGCCGAGGACTAGCGGGGTACACCGGGGAGCTGTTTTTT
V gene: TRBV7-9; D gene: TRBD1; clone size: .; J gene: TRBJ1-2; CDR3 protein: CASSLGDRGGYTF; CDR3 DNA: TGTGCCAGCAGCTTAGGAGACAGGGGAGGCTACACCTTC
V gene: TRBV9; D gene: .; clone size: .; J gene: TRBJ2-7; CDR3 protein: CASSVGVDEQYF; CDR3 DNA: TGTGCCAGCAGCGTTGGCGTAGACGAGCAGTACTTC
V gene: TRBV6-5; D gene: .; clone size: .; J gene: TRBJ2-3; CDR3 protein: CASSYSRGTDTQYF; CDR3 DNA: TGTGCCAGCAGTTACTCGCGAGGCACAGATACGCAGTATTTT
V gene: TRBV5-1; D gene: TRBD2; clone size: .; J gene: TRBJ2-7; CDR3 protein: CASSLELAGVTYEQYF; CDR3 DNA: TGCGCCAGCAGCTTGGAACTAGCGGGGGTAACCTACGAGCAGTACTTC
V gene: TRBV9; D gene: .; clone size: .; J gene: TRBJ1-5; CDR3 protein: CASGQWEPQHF; CDR3 DNA: TGTGCCAGCGGACAATGGGAGCCCCAGCATTTT
V gene: TRBV11-2; D gene: TRBD1; clone size: .; J gene: TRBJ1-2; CDR3 protein: CASSLGTVPNYGYTF; CDR3 DNA: TGTGCCAGCAGCCTGGGGACAGTACCTAACTATGGCTACACCTTC
V gene: TRBV27; D gene: .; clone size: .; J gene: TRBJ2-7; CDR3 protein: CASSWQGGYNEQYF; CDR3 DNA: TGTGCCAGCAGTTGGCAGGGCGGGTATAACGAGCAGTACTTC
V gene: TRBV4-3; D gene: .; clone size: .; J gene: TRBJ1-1; CDR3 protein: CASSLTWEGAYTEAFF; CDR3 DNA: TGCGCCAGCAGCCTCACCTGGGAGGGAGCCTACACTGAAGCTTTCTTT
V gene: TRBV13; D gene: TRBD1; clone size: .; J gene: TRBJ1-1; CDR3 protein: CASSQGQGKNTEAFF; CDR3 DNA: TGTGCCAGCAGCCAGGGACAGGGGAAGAACACTGAAGCTTTCTTT
V gene: TRBV7-3; D gene: TRBD2; clone size: .; J gene: TRBJ2-3; CDR3 protein: CASSPGLAGGIATQYF; CDR3 DNA: TGTGCCAGCAGCCCCGGACTAGCGGGGGGGATTGCTACGCAGTATTTT
V gene: TRBV9; D gene: .; clone size: .; J gene: TRBJ2-3; CDR3 protein: CASSTRLVGNVDTQYF; CDR3 DNA: TGTGCCAGCAGCACACGACTAGTGGGGAATGTGGATACGCAGTATTTT
V gene: TRBV6-1; D gene: .; clone size: .; J gene: TRBJ2-7; CDR3 protein: CASSEAHRSYEQYF; CDR3 DNA: TGTGCCAGCAGTGAGGCGCACAGATCCTACGAGCAGTACTTC
V gene: TRBV28; D gene: .; clone size: .; J gene: TRBJ2-5; CDR3 protein: CASSPAQVQETQYF; CDR3 DNA: TGTGCCAGCAGTCCCGCACAGGTCCAAGAGACCCAGTACTTC
V gene: TRBV18; D gene: TRBD1; clone size: .; J gene: TRBJ2-1; CDR3 protein: CASSPEGTATPHHEQFF; CDR3 DNA: TGTGCCAGCTCACCAGAGGGGACAGCGACCCCCCACCATGAGCAGTTCTTC
V gene: TRBV6-1; D gene: .; clone size: .; J gene: TRBJ1-1; CDR3 protein: CASSEAQGFTEAFF; CDR3 DNA: TGTGCCAGCAGTGAGGCCCAGGGGTTTACTGAAGCTTTCTTT
V gene: TRBV12-1; D gene: .; clone size: .; J gene: TRBJ2-2; CDR3 protein: CASSCPGLAGNTGELFF; CDR3 DNA: TGTGCCAGCAGCTGTCCCGGACTAGCGGGGAACACCGGGGAGCTGTTTTTT
V gene: TRBV5-1; D gene: TRBD2; clone size: .; J gene: TRBJ2-4; CDR3 protein: CASSEGSGRAEDIQYF; CDR3 DNA: TGCGCCAGCAGCGAAGGAAGCGGGAGGGCGGAGGACATTCAGTACTTC
V gene: TRBV2; D gene: .; clone size: once; J gene: TRBJ2-1; CDR3 protein: CASSGTGRRHYNEQFF; CDR3 DNA: TGTGCCAGCAGTGGAACAGGGAGGCGGCACTACAATGAGCAGTTCTTC
V gene: TRBV27; D gene: .; clone size: .; J gene: TRBJ1-1; CDR3 protein: CASSTERRANTEAFF; CDR3 DNA: TGTGCCAGCAGTACCGAACGGAGGGCGAACACTGAAGCTTTCTTT
V gene: TRBV10-1; D gene: .; clone size: .; J gene: TRBJ2-5; CDR3 protein: CASSENPGETQYF; CDR3 DNA: TGCGCCAGCAGTGAAAATCCAGGAGAGACCCAGTACTTC
V gene: TRBV5-1; D gene: .; clone size: once; J gene: TRBJ2-1; CDR3 protein: CASSLVFDEQFF; CDR3 DNA: TGCGCCAGCAGCTTGGTCTTTGATGAGCAGTTCTTC
V gene: TRBV5-4; D gene: .; clone size: .; J gene: TRBJ2-1; CDR3 protein: CASSLDRGNEQFF; CDR3 DNA: TGTGCCAGCAGCTTGGATCGGGGTAATGAGCAGTTCTTC
V gene: TRBV15; D gene: .; clone size: .; J gene: TRBJ2-1; CDR3 protein: CATSRVTGYNEQFF; CDR3 DNA: TGTGCCACCAGCAGAGTTACGGGGTACAATGAGCAGTTCTTC
V gene: TRBV4-1; D gene: .; clone size: .; J gene: TRBJ2-7; CDR3 protein: CASSERIIKPGVEQYF; CDR3 DNA: TGCGCCAGCAGCGAAAGGATCATAAAACCGGGGGTCGAGCAGTACTTC
V gene: TRBV4-2; D gene: TRBD2; clone size: .; J gene: TRBJ2-7; CDR3 protein: CASSQLAGGPYEQYF; CDR3 DNA: TGTGCCAGCAGCCAGCTAGCGGGAGGGCCTTACGAGCAGTACTTC
V gene: TRBV9; D gene: .; clone size: .; J gene: TRBJ1-2; CDR3 protein: CASSVVREGSGYGYTF; CDR3 DNA: TGTGCCAGCAGCGTAGTGAGGGAGGGATCGGGCTATGGCTACACCTTC
V gene: TRBV27; D gene: TRBD1; clone size: .; J gene: TRBJ1-1; CDR3 protein: CASSLQGAFTEAFF; CDR3 DNA: TGTGCCAGCAGCCTCCAGGGGGCGTTCACTGAAGCTTTCTTT
V gene: TRBV9; D gene: .; clone size: .; J gene: TRBJ1-1; CDR3 protein: CASSLYAGENTEAFF; CDR3 DNA: TGTGCCAGCAGCCTTTATGCCGGGGAGAACACTGAAGCTTTCTTT
V gene: TRBV13; D gene: .; clone size: .; J gene: TRBJ1-2; CDR3 protein: CASSFWGALGYTF; CDR3 DNA: TGTGCCAGCAGCTTTTGGGGGGCCTTGGGCTACACCTTC
V gene: TRBV5-1; D gene: .; clone size: .; J gene: TRBJ1-1; CDR3 protein: CASSLAGGAAFF; CDR3 DNA: TGCGCCAGCAGCTTGGCCGGGGGGGCCGCTTTCTTT
V gene: TRBV5-1; D gene: .; clone size: .; J gene: TRBJ2-1; CDR3 protein: CASSQGRRDSLDEQFF; CDR3 DNA: TGCGCCAGCAGTCAAGGCCGTAGGGACTCCTTAGATGAGCAGTTCTTC
V gene: TRBV7-9; D gene: TRBD2; clone size: once; J gene: TRBJ2-2; CDR3 protein: CASSLVAGLGRTGELFF; CDR3 DNA: TGTGCCAGCAGCTTAGTCGCGGGCCTCGGGAGGACCGGGGAGCTGTTTTTT
V gene: TRBV9; D gene: .; clone size: .; J gene: TRBJ2-1; CDR3 protein: CASSGRSHEQFF; CDR3 DNA: TGTGCCAGCAGCGGACGTTCCCATGAGCAGTTCTTC
V gene: TRBV7-9; D gene: TRBD1; clone size: .; J gene: TRBJ2-5; CDR3 protein: CASSPFGTDQETQYF; CDR3 DNA: TGTGCCAGCAGCCCCTTCGGGACAGACCAAGAGACCCAGTACTTC
V gene: TRBV5-3; D gene: .; clone size: .; J gene: TRBJ1-5; CDR3 protein: CARSLNRTARNQPQHF; CDR3 DNA: TGTGCCAGAAGCTTGAATCGGACAGCCCGAAATCAGCCCCAGCATTTT
V gene: TRBV18; D gene: .; clone size: .; J gene: TRBJ2-2; CDR3 protein: CASSSAWGDTGELFF; CDR3 DNA: TGTGCCAGCTCATCTGCGTGGGGGGACACCGGGGAGCTGTTTTTT
V gene: TRBV5-6; D gene: .; clone size: .; J gene: TRBJ2-3; CDR3 protein: CASSPQGRTSHRYF; CDR3 DNA: TGTGCCAGCAGCCCCCAAGGGCGAACTAGTCACCGGTATTTT
V gene: TRBV9; D gene: TRBD2; clone size: .; J gene: TRBJ2-2; CDR3 protein: CASSLNRGGTSGSVGPTGELFF; CDR3 DNA: TGTGCCAGCAGCCTGAACCGGGGCGGGACTAGCGGGAGTGTGGGTCCCACCGGGGAGCTGTTTTTT
V gene: TRBV27; D gene: .; clone size: .; J gene: TRBJ2-3; CDR3 protein: CASRRTDTQYF; CDR3 DNA: TGTGCCAGCAGGCGCACAGATACGCAGTATTTT
V gene: TRBV7-9; D gene: TRBD1; clone size: .; J gene: TRBJ2-3; CDR3 protein: CASSLVEGQSLFTDTQYF; CDR3 DNA: TGTGCCAGCAGCTTAGTAGAGGGACAGAGTTTATTCACAGATACGCAGTATTTT
V gene: TRBV4-3; D gene: TRBD2; clone size: .; J gene: TRBJ2-7; CDR3 protein: CASSQGLAGGRREQYF; CDR3 DNA: TGCGCCAGCAGCCAAGGGTTAGCGGGAGGACGGCGGGAGCAGTACTTC
V gene: TRBV9; D gene: TRBD1; clone size: .; J gene: TRBJ1-2; CDR3 protein: CASSVEDRNGYTF; CDR3 DNA: TGTGCCAGCAGCGTAGAGGACAGGAATGGCTACACCTTC
V gene: TRBV28; D gene: TRBD1; clone size: .; J gene: TRBJ2-7; CDR3 protein: CASIQPGQGDEQYF; CDR3 DNA: TGTGCCAGCATCCAACCGGGACAGGGCGACGAGCAGTACTTC
V gene: TRBV30; D gene: .; clone size: .; J gene: TRBJ2-1; CDR3 protein: CAWSPTDRPSDNEQFF; CDR3 DNA: TGTGCCTGGAGTCCAACCGACAGACCTTCGGACAATGAGCAGTTCTTC
V gene: TRBV7-9; D gene: .; clone size: .; J gene: TRBJ1-2; CDR3 protein: CASSLASTLTGSHAYGYTF; CDR3 DNA: TGTGCCAGCAGCTTAGCCTCTACATTAACAGGGAGTCATGCCTATGGCTACACCTTC
V gene: TRBV4-3; D gene: TRBD1; clone size: .; J gene: TRBJ2-5; CDR3 protein: CASSQGTGLSEQYF; CDR3 DNA: TGCGCCAGCAGCCAAGGGACAGGGTTGTCGGAGCAGTACTTC
V gene: TRBV28; D gene: .; clone size: .; J gene: TRBJ2-3; CDR3 protein: CASSHPASDSTDTQYF; CDR3 DNA: TGTGCCAGCAGTCACCCCGCTAGTGATAGCACAGATACGCAGTATTTT
V gene: TRBV9; D gene: .; clone size: .; J gene: TRBJ2-7; CDR3 protein: CASSVVPGNYEQYF; CDR3 DNA: TGTGCCAGCAGCGTAGTGCCAGGAAACTACGAGCAGTACTTC
V gene: TRBV27; D gene: TRBD1; clone size: .; J gene: TRBJ2-1; CDR3 protein: CASSPEQGVGEQFF; CDR3 DNA: TGTGCCAGCAGCCCCGAACAGGGGGTAGGGGAGCAGTTCTTC